This record covers a single T cell receptor beta chain. The data were produced by immunoSEQ multiplex PCR, yet TCRdb's version contains in-frame clones alone and is incomplete. The sample yields hundreds of thousands of clones, about 88% seen once. The data derive from a study of blood T cell repertoires in COVID-19. Germline values: CDR1 SGHNT, CDR2 YYREEE (reference sequence). The CDR3 is 13 residues long. J was trimmed by 8 bases and V by 7 bases; bases with no gene match: 7. The TCR originated in a woman between 70 and 85 years old with COVID-19, enrolled during active disease. The sequencing input was peripheral blood. V gene TRBV5-4 combines with J gene TRBJ1-4; TRBD1 matches 8 bases. This CDR3 reads CASSPGQAEKLFF. CDR3 DNA sequence: TGTGCCAGCTCCCCGGGACAGGCAGAAAAACTGTTTTTT.